This TCR beta chain was profiled in a study of cytomegalovirus exposure and HLA in healthy donors. Study-level points and caveats: In vitro work confirmed that a few CMV-associated chains recognize CMV antigens. The authors assumed roughly uniform sequencing depth across donors for presence/absence analyses. Later genetic work tied a missense DCLRE1C variant to beta-chain V and J trimming. Most TCR sequences proved rare, with some public TCRs found in many donors.

PCR was performed using 60 Vbeta and 13 Jbeta primers. TCRdb's table, derived via immunoSEQ multiplex PCR, lists solely in-frame clones and lacks some. The sample lists about 89,000 clones; around 74% were seen once. Germline CDR1 SGHDT, CDR2 YYEEEE. The CDR3 is made up of 15 amino acids. With 0 bases clipped from V and 11 bases from J, the junction kept 10 bases outside the gene matches. As regards this clone: The antigen is undetermined.

The specimen sequenced was PBMCs. This TCR came from a male donor in good health and CMV-seronegative. The chain joins TRBV5-6 to TRBJ2-1; 8 positions match TRBD2. DNA of the CDR3: TGTGCCAGCAGCTTGGCTCTAGCGGGTTTTGAAAAGCAGTTCTTC. Translation gives CASSLALAGFEKQFF.